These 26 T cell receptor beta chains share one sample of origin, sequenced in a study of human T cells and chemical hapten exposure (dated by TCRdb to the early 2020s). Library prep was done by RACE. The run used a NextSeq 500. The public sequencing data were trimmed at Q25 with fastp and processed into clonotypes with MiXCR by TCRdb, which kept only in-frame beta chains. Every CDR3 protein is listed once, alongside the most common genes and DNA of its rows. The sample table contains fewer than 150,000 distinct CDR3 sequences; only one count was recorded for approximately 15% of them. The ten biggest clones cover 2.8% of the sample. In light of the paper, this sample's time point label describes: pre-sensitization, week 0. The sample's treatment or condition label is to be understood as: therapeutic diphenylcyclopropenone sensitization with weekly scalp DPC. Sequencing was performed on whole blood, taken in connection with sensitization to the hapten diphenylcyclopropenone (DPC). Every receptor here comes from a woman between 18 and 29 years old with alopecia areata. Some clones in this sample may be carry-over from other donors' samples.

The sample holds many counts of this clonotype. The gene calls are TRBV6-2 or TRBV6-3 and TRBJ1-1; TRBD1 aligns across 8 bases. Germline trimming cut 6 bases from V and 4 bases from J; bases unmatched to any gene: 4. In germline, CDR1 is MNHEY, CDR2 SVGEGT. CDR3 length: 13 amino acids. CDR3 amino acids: CASSMTGVTEAFF. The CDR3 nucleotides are TGTGCCAGCAGCATGACAGGGGTCACTGAAGCTTTCTTT.

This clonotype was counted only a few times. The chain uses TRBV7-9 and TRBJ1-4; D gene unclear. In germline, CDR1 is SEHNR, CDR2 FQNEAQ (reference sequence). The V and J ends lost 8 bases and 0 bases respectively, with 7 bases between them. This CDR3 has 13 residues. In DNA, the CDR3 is TGTGCCAGCGGCACTCCAACTAATGAAAAACTGTTTTTT. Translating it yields CASGTPTNEKLFF.

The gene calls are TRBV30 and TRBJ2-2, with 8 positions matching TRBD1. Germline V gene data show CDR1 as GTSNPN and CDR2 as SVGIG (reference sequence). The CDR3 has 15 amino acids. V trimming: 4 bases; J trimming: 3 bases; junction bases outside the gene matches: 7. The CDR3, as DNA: TGTGCCTGGACAGGGGGCGCCCAACACACCGGGGAGCTGTTTTTT. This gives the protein CAWTGGAQHTGELFF. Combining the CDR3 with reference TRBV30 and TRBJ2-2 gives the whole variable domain SQTIHQWPATLVQPVGSPLSLECTVEGTSNPNLYWYRQAAGRGLQLLFYSVGIGQISSEVPQNLSASRPQDRQFILSSKKLLLSDSGFYLCAWTGGAQHTGELFFGEGSRLTVL.

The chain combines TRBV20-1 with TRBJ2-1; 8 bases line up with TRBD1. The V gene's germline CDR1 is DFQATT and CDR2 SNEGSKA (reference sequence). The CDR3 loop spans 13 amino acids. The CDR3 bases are TGCATCGCACCCGGGACAGGCCCCCATGAGCAGTTCTTC. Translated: CIAPGTGPHEQFF.

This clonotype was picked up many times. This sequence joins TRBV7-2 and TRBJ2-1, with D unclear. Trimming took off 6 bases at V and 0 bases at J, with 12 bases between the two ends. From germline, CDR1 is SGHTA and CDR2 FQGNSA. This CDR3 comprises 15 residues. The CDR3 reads CASSRRRSSYNEQFF. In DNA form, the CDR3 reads TGTGCCAGCAGTCGCCGCAGGAGCTCCTACAATGAGCAGTTCTTC.

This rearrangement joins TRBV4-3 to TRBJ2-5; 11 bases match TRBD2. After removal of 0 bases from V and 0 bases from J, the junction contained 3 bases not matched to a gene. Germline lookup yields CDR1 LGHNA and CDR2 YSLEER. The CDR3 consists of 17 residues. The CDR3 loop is CASSQERTSGYQETQYF. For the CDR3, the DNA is TGCGCCAGCAGCCAAGAACGGACTAGCGGGTACCAAGAGACCCAGTACTTC.

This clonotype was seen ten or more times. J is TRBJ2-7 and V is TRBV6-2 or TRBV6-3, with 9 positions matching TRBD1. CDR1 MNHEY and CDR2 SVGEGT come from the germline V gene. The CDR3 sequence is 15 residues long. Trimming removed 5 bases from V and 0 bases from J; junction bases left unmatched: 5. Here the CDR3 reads CASSPGQGHSYEQYF. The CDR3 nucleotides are TGTGCCAGCAGTCCCGGACAGGGGCACTCCTACGAGCAGTACTTC.

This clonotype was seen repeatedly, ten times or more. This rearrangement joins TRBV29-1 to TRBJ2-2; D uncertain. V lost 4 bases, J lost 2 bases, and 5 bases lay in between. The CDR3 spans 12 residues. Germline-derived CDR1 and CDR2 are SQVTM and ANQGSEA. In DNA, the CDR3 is TGCAGCGTTGCTATTAACACCGGGGAGCTGTTTTTT. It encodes CSVAINTGELFF.

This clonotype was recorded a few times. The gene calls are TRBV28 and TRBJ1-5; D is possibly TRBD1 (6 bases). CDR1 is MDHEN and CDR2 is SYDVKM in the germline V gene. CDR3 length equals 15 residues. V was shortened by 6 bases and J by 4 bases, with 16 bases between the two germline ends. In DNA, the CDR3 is TGTGCCAGCAGACCTCAATCACAGGGTAATCAGCCCCAGCATTTT. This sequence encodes CASRPQSQGNQPQHF.

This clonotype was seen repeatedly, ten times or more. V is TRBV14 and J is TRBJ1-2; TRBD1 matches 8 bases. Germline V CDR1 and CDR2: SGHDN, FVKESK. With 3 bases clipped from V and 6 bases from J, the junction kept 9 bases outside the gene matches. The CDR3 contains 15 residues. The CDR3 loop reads CASSHEVRGRHGYTF. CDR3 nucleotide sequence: TGTGCCAGCAGCCACGAAGTCAGGGGGCGTCATGGCTACACCTTC.

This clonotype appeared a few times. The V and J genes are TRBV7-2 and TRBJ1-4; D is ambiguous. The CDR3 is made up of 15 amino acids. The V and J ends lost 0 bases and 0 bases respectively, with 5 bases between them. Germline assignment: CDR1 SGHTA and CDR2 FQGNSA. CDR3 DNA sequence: TGTGCCAGCAGCTTAGCCGTGGCAACTAATGAAAAACTGTTTTTT. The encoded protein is CASSLAVATNEKLFF. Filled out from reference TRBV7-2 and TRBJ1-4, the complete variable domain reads GAGVSQSPSNKVTEKGKDVELRCDPISGHTALYWYRQSLGQGLEFLIYFQGNSAPDKSGLPSDRFSAERTGGSVSTLTIQRTQQEDSAVYLCASSLAVATNEKLFFGSGTQLSVL.

The CDR3 DNA sequence: TGCGCCAGCAGCCAAGATAAAAGGGGGCGAGGTCAGCCCCAGCATTTT. Protein sequence: CASSQDKRGRGQPQHF. The chain has TRBV4-3 and TRBJ1-5, with 7 bases aligning to TRBD1. Unmatched junction bases numbered 8, after V lost 0 bases and J lost 6 bases. Germline CDR1 LGHNA, CDR2 YSLEER. The CDR3 length is 16 residues.

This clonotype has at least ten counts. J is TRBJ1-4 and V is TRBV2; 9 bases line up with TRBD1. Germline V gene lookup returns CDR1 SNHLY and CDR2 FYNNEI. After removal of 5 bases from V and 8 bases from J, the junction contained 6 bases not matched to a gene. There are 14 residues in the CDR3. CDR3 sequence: CASSRDRVGEKLFF. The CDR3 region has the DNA TGTGCCAGCAGTCGGGACAGGGTAGGCGAAAAACTGTTTTTT.

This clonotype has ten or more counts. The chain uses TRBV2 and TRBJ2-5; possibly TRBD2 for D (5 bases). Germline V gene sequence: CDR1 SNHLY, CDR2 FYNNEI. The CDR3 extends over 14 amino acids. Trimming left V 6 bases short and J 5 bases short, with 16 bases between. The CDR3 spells CASSPLTTLETQYF. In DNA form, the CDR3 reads TGTGCCAGCAGCCCCTTGACTACGTTGGAGACCCAGTACTTC.

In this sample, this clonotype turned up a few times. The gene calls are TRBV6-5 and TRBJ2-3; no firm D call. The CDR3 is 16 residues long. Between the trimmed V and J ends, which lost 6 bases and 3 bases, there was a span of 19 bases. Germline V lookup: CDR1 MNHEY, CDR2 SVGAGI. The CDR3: CASSPWESVGTDTQYF. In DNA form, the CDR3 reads TGTGCCAGCAGCCCCTGGGAAAGCGTGGGGACAGATACGCAGTATTTT.

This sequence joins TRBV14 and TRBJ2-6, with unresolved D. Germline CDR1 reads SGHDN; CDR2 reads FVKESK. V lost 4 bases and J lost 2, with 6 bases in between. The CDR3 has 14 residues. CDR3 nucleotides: TGTGCCAGCAGCCCGTTTACTGGGGCCAACGTCCTGACTTTC. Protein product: CASSPFTGANVLTF.

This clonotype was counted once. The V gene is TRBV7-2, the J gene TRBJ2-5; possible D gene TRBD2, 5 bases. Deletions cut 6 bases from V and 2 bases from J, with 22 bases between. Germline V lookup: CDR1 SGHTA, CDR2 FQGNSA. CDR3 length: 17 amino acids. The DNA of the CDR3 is TGTGCCAGCAGACGGGTTTACCGGGGAGACCTACAAGAGACCCAGTACTTC. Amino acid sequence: CASRRVYRGDLQETQYF.

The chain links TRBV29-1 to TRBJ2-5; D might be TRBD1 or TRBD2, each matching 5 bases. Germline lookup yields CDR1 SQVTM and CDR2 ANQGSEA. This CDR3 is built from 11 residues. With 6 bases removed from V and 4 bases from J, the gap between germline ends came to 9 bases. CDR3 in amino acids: CSVVRGETQYF. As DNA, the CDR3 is TGCAGCGTCGTGAGGGGAGAGACCCAGTACTTC.

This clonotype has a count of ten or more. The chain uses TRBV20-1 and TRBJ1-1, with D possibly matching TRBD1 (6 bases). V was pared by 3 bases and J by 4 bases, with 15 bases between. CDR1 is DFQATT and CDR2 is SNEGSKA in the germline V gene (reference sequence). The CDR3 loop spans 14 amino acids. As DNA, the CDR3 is TGCAGTGCTAGGCGAGGAGGGGGTCTCACTGAAGCTTTCTTT. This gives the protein CSARRGGGLTEAFF.

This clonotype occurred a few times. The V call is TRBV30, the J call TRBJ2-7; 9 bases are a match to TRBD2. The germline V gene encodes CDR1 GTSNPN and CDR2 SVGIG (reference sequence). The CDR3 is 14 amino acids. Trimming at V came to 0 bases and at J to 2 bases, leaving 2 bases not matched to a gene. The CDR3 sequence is CAWSVRGGAYEQYF. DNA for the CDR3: TGTGCCTGGAGTGTTCGCGGGGGGGCCTACGAGCAGTACTTC.

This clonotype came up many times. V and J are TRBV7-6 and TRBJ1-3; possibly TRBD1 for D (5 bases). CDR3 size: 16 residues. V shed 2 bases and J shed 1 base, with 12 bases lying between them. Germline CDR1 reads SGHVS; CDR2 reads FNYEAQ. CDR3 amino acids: CASSLTYGASGNTIYF. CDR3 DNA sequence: TGTGCCAGCAGCTTAACATACGGGGCTTCTGGAAACACCATATATTTT.

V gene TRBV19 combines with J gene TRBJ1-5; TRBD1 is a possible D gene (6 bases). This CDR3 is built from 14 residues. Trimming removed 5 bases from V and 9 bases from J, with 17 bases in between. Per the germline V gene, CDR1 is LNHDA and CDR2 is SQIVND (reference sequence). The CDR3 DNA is TGTGCCAGTAGTGAGACAGGCTTCGGGCCGCCCCAGCATTTT. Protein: CASSETGFGPPQHF.

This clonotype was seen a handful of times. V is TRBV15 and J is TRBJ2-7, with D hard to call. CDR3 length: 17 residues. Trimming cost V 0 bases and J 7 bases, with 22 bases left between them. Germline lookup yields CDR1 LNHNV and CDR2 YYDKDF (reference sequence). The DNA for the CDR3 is TGTGCCACCAGCAGAGATAAGCGTCCAGGCGGCTCTCAGGAGCAGTACTTC. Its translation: CATSRDKRPGGSQEQYF.

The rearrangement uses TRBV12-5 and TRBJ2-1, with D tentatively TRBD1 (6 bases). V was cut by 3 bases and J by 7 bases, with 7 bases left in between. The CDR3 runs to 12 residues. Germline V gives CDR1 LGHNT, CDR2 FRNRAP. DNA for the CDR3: TGTGCTAGTGGTTTACAGGGAAATGAGCAGTTCTTC. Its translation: CASGLQGNEQFF.

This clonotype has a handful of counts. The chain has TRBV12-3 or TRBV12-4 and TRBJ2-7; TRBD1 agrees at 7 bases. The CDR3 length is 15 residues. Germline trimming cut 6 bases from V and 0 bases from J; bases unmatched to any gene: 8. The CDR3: CASRMTGTDSYEQYF. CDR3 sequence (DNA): TGTGCCAGCAGGATGACAGGGACCGACTCCTACGAGCAGTACTTC.

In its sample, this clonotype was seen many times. CDR3 sequence reads: CASTSYEKLFF. The CDR3 DNA sequence: TGTGCCAGCACCTCGTATGAAAAACTGTTTTTT. The J gene is TRBJ1-4, the V gene TRBV28; D unclear. V was trimmed by 7 bases and J by 6 bases, leaving 6 bases between them. There are 11 residues in the CDR3. Germline-derived CDR1 and CDR2 are MDHEN and SYDVKM.